The next 24 T cell receptor beta chains were all read from a single sample in a study of siplizumab effects on memory and regulatory T cells. Clones were sequenced by immunoSEQ multiplex PCR, and TCRdb holds only the in-frame ones, with some missing. The data contain about 100,000 clones, about 94% of them singletons. Sequencing was done on a sample of non-Treg CD4+ T cells sorted from blood. These receptors were taken from a human donor in good health.

The chain is built from TRBV5-1 and TRBJ2-1; no firm D call. The V end was cut by 6 bases, the J end by 5 bases, with 6 bases between. Germline CDR1 is SGHRS and CDR2 is YFSETQ. This CDR3 comprises 11 residues. The CDR3 reads CASTNDNEQFF. As DNA, the CDR3 is TGCGCCAGCACCAATGACAATGAGCAGTTCTTC.

V gene TRBV7-9 combines with J gene TRBJ1-2; 9 positions match TRBD1. From germline, CDR1 is SEHNR and CDR2 FQNEAQ (reference sequence). The CDR3 length is 15 residues. The junction had 3 bases not matched to a gene; V was cut back by 4 bases and J by 0 bases. This CDR3 reads CASSSRDRANYGYTF. Written as DNA, the CDR3 is TGTGCCAGCAGCTCCCGGGACAGGGCTAACTATGGCTACACCTTC.

The gene calls are TRBV18 and TRBJ2-3; tentatively, D is TRBD2 (6 bases). The CDR3 extends over 16 amino acids. Trimming cost V 6 bases and J 1 base, with 17 bases left between them. Germline lookup yields CDR1 KGHSH and CDR2 LQKENI. The DNA of the CDR3 is TGTGCCAGCTCCCGCCGGGACTCCGTAGGCACAGATACGCAGTATTTT. It encodes CASSRRDSVGTDTQYF.

This chain links TRBV7-3 with TRBJ2-5, with a tentative D call TRBD2 (6 bases). V gave up 9 bases and J gave up 0 bases, with 20 bases separating them. The CDR3 is made up of 16 amino acids. Germline-derived CDR1 and CDR2 are SGHTA and FQGTGA. The CDR3 DNA sequence: TGTGCCAGAAAGGGAGGCAGCTCGACCCACCAAGAGACCCAGTACTTC. This gives the protein CARKGGSSTHQETQYF.

The chain links TRBV7-9 to TRBJ2-7; D is undetermined. This CDR3 spans 12 amino acids. V lost 5 bases and J 3 bases, leaving 8 bases between the germline ends. The germline V gene has CDR1 SEHNR and CDR2 FQNEAQ (reference sequence). DNA for the CDR3: TGTGCCAGCAGCCCGGCGGACTACGAGCAGTACTTC. Encoded protein: CASSPADYEQYF.

V usage is TRBV29-1 and J usage is TRBJ2-7, with 7 positions matching TRBD2. CDR3 length equals 13 residues. Germline lookup yields CDR1 SQVTM and CDR2 ANQGSEA. J was trimmed by 5 bases and V by 7 bases; bases with no gene match: 11. The CDR3 protein is CSGRGGLGDEQYF. The CDR3 coding sequence is TGCAGCGGTCGCGGGGGTTTGGGCGACGAGCAGTACTTC.

The CDR3 coding sequence is TGCGCCAGCAGCTTGGGGCAGGGAGGCAATCAGCCCCAGCATTTT. Translation gives CASSLGQGGNQPQHF. This chain uses TRBV5-1 with TRBJ1-5; D is possibly TRBD1 (5 bases). Germline CDR1 SGHRS, CDR2 YFSETQ. The CDR3 is made up of 15 amino acids. Trimming cost V 0 bases and J 2 bases, with 9 bases left between them.

The rearrangement joins TRBV27 to TRBJ2-5; D is unclear. There are 14 residues in the CDR3. CDR1 is MNHEY, CDR2 SMNVEV, per germline (reference sequence). V was pared by 2 bases and J by 5 bases, with 12 bases between. The CDR3 spells CASSLGSRWETQYF. CDR3 in DNA: TGTGCCAGCAGTTTAGGTAGTCGTTGGGAGACCCAGTACTTC.

This chain connects TRBV6-5 to TRBJ1-2; the D is unclear. The V end lost 4 bases, the J end lost 8 bases, and 14 bases lay between the germline ends. The germline gives CDR1 MNHEY, CDR2 SVGAGI. The CDR3 contains 13 residues. The CDR3 nucleotides read TGTGCCAGCAGTTTGGAGAAGGTTCGCGGCTACACCTTC. Translating it yields CASSLEKVRGYTF.

This sequence joins TRBV27 and TRBJ2-1; D is possibly TRBD1 or TRBD2 (6 bases each). V was cut by 1 base and J by 7 bases, with 14 bases left in between. The CDR3 runs 15 residues. Germline values: CDR1 MNHEY, CDR2 SMNVEV (reference sequence). CDR3 protein: CASSLLVSGANEQFF. CDR3 DNA: TGTGCCAGCAGTTTATTGGTTTCGGGGGCGAATGAGCAGTTCTTC.

The V and J genes are TRBV5-1 and TRBJ2-3, with 7 bases lining up with TRBD2. The junction had 5 bases not matched to a gene; V was cut back by 3 bases and J by 1 base. The CDR3 totals 15 residues. Germline-derived CDR1 and CDR2 are SGHRS and YFSETQ. Here the CDR3 reads CASSWAGVGTDTQYF. The CDR3 nucleotides read TGCGCCAGCAGCTGGGCGGGAGTCGGCACAGATACGCAGTATTTT.

This chain connects TRBV7-9 to TRBJ2-3; the match to TRBD2 covers 7 bases. CDR3 length equals 13 residues. Per the germline V gene, CDR1 is SEHNR and CDR2 is FQNEAQ (reference sequence). V lost 5 bases and J lost 5; bases outside the gene matches: 4. The CDR3 DNA sequence: TGTGCCAGCAGCCACCCGGGGGGAGATACGCAGTATTTT. This gives the protein CASSHPGGDTQYF.

V gene TRBV28 combines with J gene TRBJ1-5; 7 bases are shared with TRBD1. This CDR3 spans 17 amino acids. After removal of 6 bases from V and 5 bases from J, the junction contained 16 bases not matched to a gene. CDR1 is MDHEN, CDR2 SYDVKM, per germline. In DNA, the CDR3 is TGTGCCAGCAGCTTGCCGGGACAGACCTTTTTTGATCAGCCCCAGCATTTT. The encoded protein is CASSLPGQTFFDQPQHF.

J is TRBJ2-2 and V is TRBV30; weak D call: TRBD1 (5 bases). The CDR3 totals 16 residues. Between the trimmed V and J ends, which lost 8 bases and 0 bases, there was a span of 19 bases. Germline V gives CDR1 GTSNPN, CDR2 SVGIG (reference sequence). CDR3 sequence: CAPFTGQFANTGELFF. The CDR3 DNA reads TGTGCCCCCTTCACTGGACAATTCGCGAACACCGGGGAGCTGTTTTTT.

The chain combines TRBV18 with TRBJ1-3, with a tentative D call TRBD1 (5 bases). The germline CDR1 and CDR2 sequences are KGHSH and LQKENI. V was cut by 6 bases and J by 3 bases, with 12 bases left in between. The length of the CDR3 is 14 residues. The CDR3, as DNA: TGTGCCAGCTCCACCGGGGCTAATGGAAACACCATATATTTT. Its translation is CASSTGANGNTIYF.

The chain carries TRBV4-1 and TRBJ2-1, with 10 bases matching TRBD2. Germline assignment: CDR1 MGHRA and CDR2 YSYEKL. There are 17 residues in the CDR3. The junction had 12 bases not matched to a gene; V was cut back by 2 bases and J by 8 bases. CDR3 DNA: TGCGCCAGCAGCCAATGGAAACTTAATAGCGGGAGGTATGAGCAGTTCTTC. It specifies CASSQWKLNSGRYEQFF.

The chain recombines TRBV19 with TRBJ1-5; no clear D. The CDR3 is 18 amino acids. Trimming removed 6 bases at V and 0 bases at J, with 21 bases between. Germline V CDR1 and CDR2: LNHDA, SQIVND (reference sequence). The CDR3 DNA is TGTGCCAGTAGCCTGACCGCACGGGTATTTGGTAGCAATCAGCCCCAGCATTTT. Translation gives CASSLTARVFGSNQPQHF.

V and J are TRBV18 and TRBJ2-5; 7 bases align to TRBD2. This CDR3 comprises 17 residues. Germline CDR1 and CDR2: KGHSH and LQKENI. The trim removed 2 bases at V and 5 bases at J, leaving 14 bases unmatched. CDR3 amino acids: CASSPATPGGGPETQYF. The CDR3 DNA follows: TGTGCCAGCTCACCAGCCACTCCCGGGGGAGGGCCGGAGACCCAGTACTTC. Based on the CDR3 plus reference TRBV18 and TRBJ2-5, the full variable domain is NAGVMQNPRHLVRRRGQEARLRCSPMKGHSHVYWYRQLPEEGLKFMVYLQKENIIDESGMPKERFSAEFPKEGPSILRIQQVVRGDSAAYFCASSPATPGGGPETQYFGPGTRLLVL.

The rearrangement joins TRBV11-2 to TRBJ1-3; no definite D call. Per germline, CDR1 SGHAT and CDR2 FQNNGV. V lost 0 bases and J 6 bases, leaving 6 bases between the germline ends. The CDR3 is made up of 13 amino acids. The CDR3 reads CASSLDRANTIYF. DNA for the CDR3: TGTGCCAGCAGCTTAGATCGGGCAAACACCATATATTTT.

The rearrangement links TRBV29-1 to TRBJ1-5; D gene unclear. This CDR3 contains 13 residues. Per the germline V gene, CDR1 is SQVTM and CDR2 is ANQGSEA. Trimming shortened V by 4 bases and J by 3 bases, and 10 bases separated the two germline ends. The CDR3 DNA is TGCAGCGTTGTACAGCACGACAATCAGCCCCAGCATTTT. It encodes CSVVQHDNQPQHF.

This chain connects TRBV11-1 to TRBJ2-2; a weak D match, TRBD1 (5 bases). The germline V gene encodes CDR1 SGHAT and CDR2 FQDESV (reference sequence). This CDR3 has 17 residues. Deletions cut 5 bases from V and 2 bases from J, with 18 bases between. CDR3 amino acids: CASSQNNDRVNTGELFF. As DNA, the CDR3 is TGTGCCAGCAGCCAAAACAACGACAGAGTTAACACCGGGGAGCTGTTTTTT.

This clone came up once. The chain carries TRBV28 and TRBJ2-5, with 7 nucleotides matching TRBD2. V dropped 6 bases and J dropped 9; count of bases not matched to a gene: 10. The CDR3 loop spans 13 amino acids. Germline V gives CDR1 MDHEN, CDR2 SYDVKM. This CDR3 is CASRAGTTGAQYF. DNA for the CDR3: TGTGCCAGCAGGGCGGGGACTACCGGGGCCCAGTACTTC.

The J gene is TRBJ2-6, the V gene TRBV19, with 9 bases identical to TRBD2. This CDR3 spans 20 amino acids. V dropped 3 bases and J dropped 4; count of bases not matched to a gene: 16. The germline V gene has CDR1 LNHDA and CDR2 SQIVND (reference sequence). The CDR3 nucleotides are TGTGCCAGTAGTATGTTTTCATCCGGGACTAGCAGTCTCGGGGCCAACGTCCTGACTTTC. The encoded protein is CASSMFSSGTSSLGANVLTF.

This chain links TRBV28 with TRBJ2-5; D is undetermined. Looked up from germline, CDR1 is MDHEN and CDR2 is SYDVKM. The CDR3 length is 13 residues. V shed 6 bases and J shed 0 bases, with 8 bases lying between them. The CDR3 nucleotides are TGTGCCAGCAGCCCCCGGAACCAAGAGACCCAGTACTTC. Translated, it gives CASSPRNQETQYF.